This TCR beta chain emerged from a study of T cells after somatic rescue of genetic block. TCRdb's copy holds only in-frame clones and misses some; the assay was immunoSEQ multiplex PCR. The data hold roughly 11,000 clones, with about 81% observed a single time. The sample consisted of peripheral blood mononuclear cells (PBMCs). The clonotype originates from a boy aged 5-17 years.

CDR3 DNA sequence: TGTGCCAGCAGTTCCAGGACAGGCCAAGAGACCCAGTACTTC. Residues: CASSSRTGQETQYF. J is TRBJ2-5 and V is TRBV6-8, with 7 bases that match TRBD1. V shed 4 bases, J shed 1 base, and the junction held 3 bases outside the gene matches. This CDR3 is built from 14 residues. Germline CDR1 is MNHGY and CDR2 is SAAAGT.